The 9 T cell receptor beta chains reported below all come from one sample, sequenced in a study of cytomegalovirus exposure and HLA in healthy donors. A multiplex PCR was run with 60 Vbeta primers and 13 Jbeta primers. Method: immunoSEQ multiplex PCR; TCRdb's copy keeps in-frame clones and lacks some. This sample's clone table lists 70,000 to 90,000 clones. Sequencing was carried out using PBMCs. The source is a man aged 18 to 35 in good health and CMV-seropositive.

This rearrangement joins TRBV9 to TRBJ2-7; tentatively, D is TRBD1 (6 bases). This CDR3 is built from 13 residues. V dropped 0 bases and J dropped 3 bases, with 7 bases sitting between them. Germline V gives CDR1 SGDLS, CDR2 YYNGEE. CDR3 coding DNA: TGTGCCAGCAGCGTAGAGGACAGCTACGAGCAGTACTTC. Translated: CASSVEDSYEQYF.

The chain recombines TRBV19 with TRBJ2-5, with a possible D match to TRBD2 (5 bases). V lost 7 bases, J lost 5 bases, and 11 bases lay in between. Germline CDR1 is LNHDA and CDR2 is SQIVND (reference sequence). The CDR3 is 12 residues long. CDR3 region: CASTSRGETQYF. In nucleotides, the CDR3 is TGTGCCAGTACCTCTCGCGGGGAGACCCAGTACTTC.

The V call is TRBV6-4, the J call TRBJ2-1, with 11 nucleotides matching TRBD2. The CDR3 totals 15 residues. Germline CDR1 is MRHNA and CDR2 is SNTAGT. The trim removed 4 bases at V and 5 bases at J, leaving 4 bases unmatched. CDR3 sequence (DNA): TGTGCCAGCAGTGTACTAGCGGGAGATAACAATGAGCAGTTCTTC. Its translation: CASSVLAGDNNEQFF.

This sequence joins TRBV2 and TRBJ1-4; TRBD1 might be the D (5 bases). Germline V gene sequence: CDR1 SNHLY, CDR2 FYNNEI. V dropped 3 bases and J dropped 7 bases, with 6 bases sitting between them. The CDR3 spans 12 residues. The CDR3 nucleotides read TGTGCCAGCAGTGACGGGGGTGAAAAACTGTTTTTT. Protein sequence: CASSDGGEKLFF.

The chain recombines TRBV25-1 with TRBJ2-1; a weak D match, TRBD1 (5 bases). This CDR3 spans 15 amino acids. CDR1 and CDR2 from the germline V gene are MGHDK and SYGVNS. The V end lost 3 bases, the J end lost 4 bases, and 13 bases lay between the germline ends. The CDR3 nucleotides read TGTGCCAGCAGTGATCCGAGGACACCTTACAATGAGCAGTTCTTC. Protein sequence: CASSDPRTPYNEQFF.

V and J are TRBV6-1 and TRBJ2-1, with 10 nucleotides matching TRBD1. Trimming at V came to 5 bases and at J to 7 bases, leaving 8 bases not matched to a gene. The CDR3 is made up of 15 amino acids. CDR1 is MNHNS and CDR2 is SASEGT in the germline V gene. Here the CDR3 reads CASSPLGTGENEQFF. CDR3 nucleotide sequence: TGTGCCAGCAGTCCCCTCGGGACAGGGGAAAATGAGCAGTTCTTC.

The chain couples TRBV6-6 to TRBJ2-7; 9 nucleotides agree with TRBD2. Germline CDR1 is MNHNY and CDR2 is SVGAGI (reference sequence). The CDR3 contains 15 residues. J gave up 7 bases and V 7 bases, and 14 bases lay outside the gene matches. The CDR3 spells CASKPGLASPEEQYF. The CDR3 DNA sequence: TGTGCCAGCAAACCGGGACTAGCTTCGCCTGAGGAGCAGTACTTC.

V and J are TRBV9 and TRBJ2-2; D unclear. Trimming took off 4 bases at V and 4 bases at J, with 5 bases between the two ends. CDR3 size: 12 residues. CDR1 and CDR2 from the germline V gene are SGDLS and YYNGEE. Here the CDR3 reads CASSQSTGELFF. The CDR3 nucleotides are TGTGCCAGCAGCCAATCCACCGGGGAGCTGTTTTTT.

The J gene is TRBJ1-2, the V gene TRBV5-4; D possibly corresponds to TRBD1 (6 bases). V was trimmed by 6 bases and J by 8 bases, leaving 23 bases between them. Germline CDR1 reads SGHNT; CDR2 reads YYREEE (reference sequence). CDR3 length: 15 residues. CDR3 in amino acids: CASKLPKGDPGGYTF. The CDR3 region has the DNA TGTGCCAGCAAACTTCCGAAGGGGGATCCGGGGGGCTACACCTTC.